This entry lists 29 T cell receptor beta chains sequenced from one sample in a study of OX40 agonist ivuxolimab in advanced cancers. This table comes from immunoSEQ multiplex PCR, and its TCRdb copy is limited to in-frame clones, with some not included. The data contain approximately 130,000 clones, under 95% of them singletons. The sample consisted of CD4+ or CD8+ T cells sorted from blood, taken in a trial of the OX40 agonist ivuxolimab. The source of these receptors is an adult with an advanced solid tumor such as melanoma, head and neck, liver or kidney cancer.

This chain connects TRBV7-2 to TRBJ2-1; D gene unclear. CDR1 is SGHTA, CDR2 FQGNSA, per germline. CDR3 length: 14 amino acids. V lost 2 bases and J 6 bases, leaving 11 bases between the germline ends. The CDR3 region is CASSLSLHPNEQFF. DNA of the CDR3: TGTGCCAGCAGCTTATCCCTCCACCCCAATGAGCAGTTCTTC.

Ten or more counts support this clone. CDR3 region: CASSQGQGSEKLFF. CDR3 coding DNA: TGCGCCAGCAGCCAAGGACAGGGAAGTGAAAAACTGTTTTTT. This rearrangement joins TRBV4-3 to TRBJ1-4; TRBD1 matches at 7 bases. CDR3 length: 14 residues. Per the germline V gene, CDR1 is LGHNA and CDR2 is YSLEER. V gave up 1 base and J gave up 7 bases; unmatched junction bases: 3.

The J gene is TRBJ1-6, the V gene TRBV19; D is unclear. This CDR3 comprises 15 residues. The germline V and J ends were trimmed by 6 bases and 1 base, with 10 bases remaining between them. Germline V gives CDR1 LNHDA, CDR2 SQIVND (reference sequence). DNA of the CDR3: TGTGCCAGTAGCGGACGGTGGTCCTATAATTCACCCCTCCACTTT. Translating it yields CASSGRWSYNSPLHF. Full variable domain (rest looked up from reference TRBV19 and TRBJ1-6): DGGITQSPKYLFRKEGQNVTLSCEQNLNHDAMYWYRQDPGQGLRLIYYSQIVNDFQKGDIAEGYSVSREKKESFPLTVTSAQKNPTAFYLCASSGRWSYNSPLHFGNGTRLTVT.

This rearrangement joins TRBV6-6 to TRBJ2-3, with 10 positions matching TRBD1. Germline V gene sequence: CDR1 MNHNY, CDR2 SVGAGI (reference sequence). Losses at the gene ends were 2 bases for V and 5 bases for J; bases not matched to a gene: 4. The CDR3 extends over 15 amino acids. The CDR3 loop reads CASSYLGQGGDTQYF. The CDR3 bases are TGTGCCAGCAGTTACCTCGGACAGGGGGGAGATACGCAGTATTTT.

The rearrangement uses TRBV29-1 and TRBJ2-2; D ambiguous. Trimming pared 2 bases from V and 1 base from J, leaving 5 bases between. From germline, CDR1 is SQVTM and CDR2 ANQGSEA. The CDR3 extends over 13 amino acids. The CDR3 nucleotides are TGCAGCGTTGAACAGTTGAACACCGGGGAGCTGTTTTTT. It encodes CSVEQLNTGELFF.

The chain links TRBV29-1 to TRBJ2-1; 8 bases agree with TRBD1. Germline loops: CDR1 SQVTM, CDR2 ANQGSEA. This CDR3 spans 13 amino acids. Losses at the gene ends were 6 bases for V and 4 bases for J; bases not matched to a gene: 5. CDR3 amino acids: CSVSRDRYNEQFF. The CDR3 nucleotides are TGCAGCGTGTCCCGGGACAGGTACAATGAGCAGTTCTTC.

The chain combines TRBV11-2 with TRBJ2-7, with D perhaps being TRBD1 or TRBD2 (5 bases each). CDR1 and CDR2 (germline): SGHAT, FQNNGV. V was shortened by 4 bases and J by 0 bases, with 16 bases between the two germline ends. The CDR3 contains 16 residues. CDR3: CASSSPSGGPSYEQYF. The DNA of the CDR3 is TGTGCCAGCAGCTCCCCCTCTGGGGGACCCTCCTACGAGCAGTACTTC.

The rearrangement joins TRBV11-3 to TRBJ1-5; D is perhaps TRBD1 (5 bases). Trimming removed 1 base at V and 6 bases at J, with 13 bases between. From germline, CDR1 is SGHNT and CDR2 YENEEA. The CDR3 sequence is 15 residues long. The CDR3 loop is CASSLAGRGGQPQHF. CDR3 DNA: TGTGCCAGCAGCTTAGCGGGGCGGGGCGGTCAGCCCCAGCATTTT.

Comments on this clone: The junction departs from germline at one end; a sequencing error may be responsible. The V gene is TRBV6-6, the J gene TRBJ1-1; no definite D call. The CDR3 is 12 amino acids. Per germline, CDR1 MNHNY and CDR2 SVGAGI (reference sequence). Here the CDR3 reads CAGSYRGREAFF. For the CDR3, the DNA is TGTGCCGGCAGTTACCGAGGCAGGGAAGCTTTCTTT.

V usage is TRBV13 and J usage is TRBJ2-3, with 8 bases that match TRBD2. V shed 5 bases and J 7 bases; nucleotides not matched to a gene: 11. In germline, CDR1 is PRHDT, CDR2 FYEKMQ (reference sequence). This CDR3 comprises 15 residues. CDR3 sequence: CASSPTGGNSNTQYF. CDR3 nucleotide sequence: TGTGCCAGCAGCCCGACGGGGGGGAATTCAAATACGCAGTATTTT.

The genes are TRBV28 and TRBJ2-7; 10 bases agree with TRBD1. The CDR3 length is 16 residues. Trimming cost V 4 bases and J 0 bases; bases outside gene matches: 6. CDR1 and CDR2 (germline): MDHEN, SYDVKM. The CDR3 DNA reads TGTGCCAGCAGTTCTCCGGGACAGGGGTACTCCTACGAGCAGTACTTC. Translation: CASSSPGQGYSYEQYF.

A word on this clone: A junction end diverges from the germline sequence, so it may reflect a read error. The chain combines TRBV7-7 with TRBJ2-5, with D unclear. The germline CDR1 and CDR2 sequences are SSHAT and FNYEAQ (reference sequence). The CDR3 sequence is 13 residues long. CDR3 loop: CASSLSSLETQYF. Here the CDR3 DNA reads TGTGCTAGCAGCTTAAGCTCCCTAGAGACCCAGTACTTC. Full variable domain (missing parts from reference TRBV7-7 and TRBJ2-5): GAGVSQSPRYKVTKRGQDVTLRCDPISSHATLYWYQQALGQGPEFLTYFNYEAQPDKSGLPSDRFSAERPEGSISTLTIQRTEQRDSAMYRCASSLSSLETQYFGPGTRLLVL.

The V call is TRBV5-1, the J call TRBJ2-3; no clear D. This CDR3 is 14 amino acids long. V lost 4 bases and J 0 bases, leaving 9 bases between the germline ends. Germline values: CDR1 SGHRS, CDR2 YFSETQ. As DNA, the CDR3 is TGCGCCAGCAGCCCAGGAAGAAGCACAGATACGCAGTATTTT. Protein product: CASSPGRSTDTQYF.

This clone has only one observation. The genes are TRBV19 and TRBJ2-3; maybe TRBD1 (7 bases). Germline-derived CDR1 and CDR2 are LNHDA and SQIVND (reference sequence). CDR3 length: 14 amino acids. The V end lost 6 bases, the J end lost 2 bases, and 12 bases lay between the germline ends. The CDR3 sequence is CASREGQTTDTQYF. The DNA for the CDR3 is TGTGCCAGTAGGGAGGGACAGACCACAGATACGCAGTATTTT.

The chain combines TRBV15 with TRBJ1-2; D is uncertain. Trimming took off 1 base at V and 8 bases at J, with 11 bases between the two ends. The CDR3 totals 13 residues. CDR1 and CDR2 (germline): LNHNV, YYDKDF (reference sequence). CDR3 region: CATSRGRLSGYTF. CDR3 nucleotides: TGTGCCACCAGCAGAGGGAGGTTGAGCGGCTACACCTTC.

The chain carries TRBV7-6 and TRBJ2-2, with 8 nucleotides matching TRBD1. Germline-derived CDR1 and CDR2 are SGHVS and FNYEAQ. The CDR3 spans 14 residues. Unmatched junction bases numbered 5, after V lost 4 bases and J lost 7 bases. CDR3 DNA: TGTGCCAGCAGCTGGCGACAGGGGAGCGGGGAGCTGTTTTTT. This translates into CASSWRQGSGELFF.

The rearrangement uses TRBV7-9 and TRBJ1-1, with D possibly matching TRBD1 (6 bases). Looked up from germline, CDR1 is SEHNR and CDR2 is FQNEAQ (reference sequence). V gave up 7 bases and J gave up 6 bases, with 15 bases separating them. CDR3 length equals 13 residues. The CDR3 is CASTDFQGPEAFF. The CDR3 bases are TGTGCCAGCACCGATTTCCAGGGGCCTGAAGCTTTCTTT.

This clone occurred a few times. The V and J genes are TRBV9 and TRBJ2-3, with 7 bases aligning to TRBD2. This CDR3 is 18 amino acids long. Looked up from germline, CDR1 is SGDLS and CDR2 is YYNGEE. V lost 4 bases to trimming and J lost 2 bases; unmatched junction nucleotides: 16. CDR3 in amino acids: CASSPPVPGEGYTDTQYF. The CDR3, as DNA: TGTGCCAGCAGCCCCCCAGTTCCGGGGGAGGGTTACACAGATACGCAGTATTTT.

V and J are TRBV15 and TRBJ1-5; D gene uncertain. Deletions cut 1 base from V and 0 bases from J, with 10 bases between. This CDR3 has 16 residues. Germline assignment: CDR1 LNHNV and CDR2 YYDKDF (reference sequence). This chain's CDR3 is CATSRVGSLSNQPQHF. The CDR3 nucleotides are TGTGCCACCAGCAGAGTGGGGAGCCTTAGCAATCAGCCCCAGCATTTT. The full variable domain, in which reference TRBV15 and TRBJ1-5 provide the parts outside the CDR3, is DAMVIQNPRYQVTQFGKPVTLSCSQTLNHNVMYWYQQKSSQAPKLLFHYYDKDFNNEADTPDNFQSRRPNTSFCFLDIRSPGLGDTAMYLCATSRVGSLSNQPQHFGDGTRLSIL.

The V call is TRBV7-3, the J call TRBJ2-3; 7 bases line up with TRBD2. This CDR3 has 15 residues. Losses at the gene ends were 5 bases for V and 4 bases for J; bases not matched to a gene: 9. Germline CDR1 is SGHTA and CDR2 is FQGTGA. DNA for the CDR3: TGTGCCAGCAGCCCTACGCGGGAGCCGGCAGATACGCAGTATTTT. Its translation: CASSPTREPADTQYF.

This chain connects TRBV5-6 to TRBJ1-2; D ambiguous. CDR3 length equals 16 residues. V was cut by 4 bases and J by 4 bases, with 20 bases left in between. Per germline, CDR1 SGHDT and CDR2 YYEEEE. CDR3 sequence reads: CASSPMGSGVFYGYTF. The CDR3 nucleotides are TGTGCCAGCAGCCCAATGGGCAGCGGGGTCTTCTATGGCTACACCTTC.

The chain couples TRBV5-1 to TRBJ2-3, with D unresolved. The CDR3 covers 13 residues. Germline CDR1 is SGHRS and CDR2 is YFSETQ. V lost 5 bases and J lost 1, with 8 bases in between. The CDR3 DNA sequence: TGCGCCAGCAGTCACCGGGGCACAGATACGCAGTATTTT. It yields the protein CASSHRGTDTQYF.

This clone showed up just once. This specimen includes other DNA sequences encoding the same CDR3. The V gene is TRBV5-1, the J gene TRBJ2-7; D not certain. The germline V gene encodes CDR1 SGHRS and CDR2 YFSETQ. V lost 0 bases to trimming and J lost 2 bases, with 9 bases between them. This CDR3 has 14 amino acids. The CDR3 loop is CASSLDGRPYEQYF. The CDR3 nucleotides are TGCGCCAGCAGCTTGGACGGACGGCCCTACGAGCAGTACTTC.

The chain carries TRBV6-6 and TRBJ1-4; a weak D match, TRBD1 (5 bases). Germline CDR1 reads MNHNY; CDR2 reads SVGAGI (reference sequence). Trimming stripped 6 bases from V and 1 base from J, with 12 bases between. CDR3 length: 15 amino acids. CDR3 in amino acids: CASRLTGGTNEKLFF. CDR3 bases: TGTGCCAGCAGGCTAACCGGGGGAACTAATGAAAAACTGTTTTTT.

The genes are TRBV7-8 and TRBJ1-1; D is unresolved. Germline lookup yields CDR1 SGHVS and CDR2 FQNEAQ. The length of the CDR3 is 16 residues. Trimming pared 3 bases from V and 0 bases from J, leaving 14 bases between. The CDR3 sequence: CASSFLGRTMNTEAFF. The CDR3, as DNA: TGTGCCAGCAGCTTCTTAGGCAGGACGATGAACACTGAAGCTTTCTTT.

The chain carries TRBV19 and TRBJ2-2; D may be TRBD1 or TRBD2 (6 bases each). Trimming cost V 8 bases and J 5 bases, with 12 bases left between them. This CDR3 spans 13 amino acids. The germline gives CDR1 LNHDA, CDR2 SQIVND (reference sequence). As DNA, the CDR3 is TGTGCCAGTCGAAGGGGGGTGACCGGGGAGCTGTTTTTT. Protein sequence: CASRRGVTGELFF. Using reference TRBV19 and TRBJ2-2 for the parts outside the CDR3, the full variable domain is DGGITQSPKYLFRKEGQNVTLSCEQNLNHDAMYWYRQDPGQGLRLIYYSQIVNDFQKGDIAEGYSVSREKKESFPLTVTSAQKNPTAFYLCASRRGVTGELFFGEGSRLTVL.

About this clone itself: Other DNA variants within this sample encode the same CDR3. This chain connects TRBV7-2 to TRBJ2-7; D uncertain. Germline CDR1 SGHTA, CDR2 FQGNSA. This CDR3 comprises 12 residues. V gave up 5 bases and J gave up 2 bases, with 7 bases separating them. CDR3 sequence (DNA): TGTGCCAGCAGCCCCGGTCCCTACGAGCAGTACTTC. Translated, it gives CASSPGPYEQYF. The complete variable domain, with remaining parts taken from reference TRBV7-2 and TRBJ2-7, reads GAGVSQSPSNKVTEKGKDVELRCDPISGHTALYWYRQSLGQGLEFLIYFQGNSAPDKSGLPSDRFSAERTGGSVSTLTIQRTQQEDSAVYLCASSPGPYEQYFGPGTRLTVT.

The chain couples TRBV6-6 to TRBJ2-5; a weak D match, TRBD1 (5 bases). Trimming took 0 bases from V and 1 from J, leaving 9 bases between them. The CDR3 runs 15 residues. Germline-derived CDR1 and CDR2 are MNHNY and SVGAGI (reference sequence). The CDR3 DNA follows: TGTGCCAGCAGTTACTCCCCAGGGTCCCAAGAGACCCAGTACTTC. Translated: CASSYSPGSQETQYF.

The gene calls are TRBV11-2 and TRBJ1-1, with D hard to call. The CDR3 totals 14 residues. Trimming pared 1 base from V and 5 bases from J, leaving 11 bases between. Germline V gives CDR1 SGHAT, CDR2 FQNNGV. The CDR3 region is CASSLVRSTTEAFF. The CDR3 DNA reads as TGTGCCAGCAGCTTAGTTCGCAGTACGACTGAAGCTTTCTTT.